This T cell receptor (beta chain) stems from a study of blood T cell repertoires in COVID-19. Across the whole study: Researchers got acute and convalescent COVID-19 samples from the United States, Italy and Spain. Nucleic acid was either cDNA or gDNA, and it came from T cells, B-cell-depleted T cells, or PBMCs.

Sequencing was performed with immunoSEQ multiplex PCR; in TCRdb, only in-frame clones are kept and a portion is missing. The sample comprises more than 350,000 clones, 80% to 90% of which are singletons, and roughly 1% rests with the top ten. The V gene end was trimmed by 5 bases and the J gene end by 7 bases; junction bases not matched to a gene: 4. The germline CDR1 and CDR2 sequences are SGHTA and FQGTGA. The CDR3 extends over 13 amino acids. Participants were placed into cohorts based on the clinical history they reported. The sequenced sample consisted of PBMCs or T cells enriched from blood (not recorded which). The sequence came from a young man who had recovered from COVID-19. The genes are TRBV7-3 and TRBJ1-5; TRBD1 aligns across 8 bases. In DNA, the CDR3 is TGTGCCAGCAGCCGAGGACAGGGACAGCCCCAGCATTTT. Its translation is CASSRGQGQPQHF.